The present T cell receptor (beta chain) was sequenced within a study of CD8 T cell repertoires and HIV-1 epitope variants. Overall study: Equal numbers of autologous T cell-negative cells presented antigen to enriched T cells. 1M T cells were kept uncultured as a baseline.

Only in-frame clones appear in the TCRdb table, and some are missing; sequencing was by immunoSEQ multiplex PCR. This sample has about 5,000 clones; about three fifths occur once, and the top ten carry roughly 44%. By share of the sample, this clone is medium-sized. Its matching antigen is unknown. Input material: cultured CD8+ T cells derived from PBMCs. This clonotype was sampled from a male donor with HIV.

The CDR3 is CASSFPRAGVGGNTIYF. The CDR3 bases are TGTGCCAGCAGCTTTCCCCGTGCGGGAGTTGGTGGAAACACCATATATTTT. The genes are TRBV11-2 and TRBJ1-3; D is unresolved. CDR3 size: 17 residues. The V gene's germline CDR1 is SGHAT and CDR2 FQNNGV. V was clipped by 3 bases and J by 3 bases, with 18 bases between them.